This is a list of T cell receptor beta chains from one sample in a study of blood T cell repertoires in COVID-19. Sequencing was performed with immunoSEQ multiplex PCR; in TCRdb, only in-frame clones are kept and a portion is missing. The sample records about 260,000 clones, around 87% being singletons. Sequenced input: peripheral blood. These receptors originate from a woman in her 50s with acute or convalescent COVID-19. The CDR3 runs from the conserved cysteine through the conserved F or W. Fields, in order: D gene, V gene, clone size, J gene, CDR3 DNA, CDR3 protein. D genes are given only for firm matches. Size values are once, few and many counts, or a class for expanded clones, and some rows have none.

NA	TRBV12-1	NA	TRBJ1-2	TGTGCCAGCAGACCCTTCAGGGGGCGCTACTATGGCTACACCTTC	CASRPFRGRYYGYTF
NA	TRBV7-9	NA	TRBJ2-7	TGTGCCAGCAGCTCGACAGAATTAGCCTACGAGCAGTACTTC	CASSSTELAYEQYF
TRBD1	TRBV9	few	TRBJ2-7	TGTGCCAGCAGCGTTGCCGGGACAGGCTCCTACGAGCAGTACTTC	CASSVAGTGSYEQYF
NA	TRBV2	NA	TRBJ1-4	TGTGCCACCCTACAGGGCTTCTATAATGAAAAACTGTTTTTT	CATLQGFYNEKLFF
NA	TRBV2	NA	TRBJ1-1	TGTGCCAGCAGGGCGAACACTGAAGCTTTCTTT	CASRANTEAFF
TRBD1	TRBV6-5	NA	TRBJ2-7	TGTGCCAGCTCACCGACCGGGACAGGGGTATACGAGCAGTACTTC	CASSPTGTGVYEQYF
NA	TRBV6-6	NA	TRBJ2-6	TGTGCCAGCAGTCGATCCCCTAAAGGAGGGGCCGGGGCCAACGTCCTGACTTTC	CASSRSPKGGAGANVLTF
TRBD1	TRBV5-1	NA	TRBJ1-1	TGCGCCAGCAGCTTGGTGGGGACAGGAACTGAAGCTTTCTTT	CASSLVGTGTEAFF
NA	TRBV10-3	NA	TRBJ1-2	TGTGCCATCAGTGACCCCCCCAATGGCTACACCTTC	CAISDPPNGYTF
TRBD2	TRBV9	NA	TRBJ2-1	TGTGCCAGCAGCACAACCGGGACTAGCGGCCATGAGCAGTTCTTC	CASSTTGTSGHEQFF
NA	TRBV11-2	NA	TRBJ2-1	TGTGCCAGCAGCTTAGTTACTACAAGGTGGGACAATGAGCAGTTCTTC	CASSLVTTRWDNEQFF
NA	TRBV3-1/TRBV3-2	NA	TRBJ1-6	TGTGCCAGCAGCCACTCACTGGCGGGGGGCGAGAGGCCCCTCCACTTT	CASSHSLAGGERPLHF
NA	TRBV3-1/TRBV3-2	once	TRBJ2-3	TGTGCCAGTAGGACGGGGGGCGACACCGCATCTAGCACAGATACGCAGTATTTT	CASRTGGDTASSTDTQYF
NA	TRBV11-3	once	TRBJ2-3	TGTGCCAGCAGCTATACCGGACAGCTCACAGATACGCAGTATTTT	CASSYTGQLTDTQYF
NA	TRBV10-3	once	TRBJ1-2	TGTGCCATCAGTGATTCCCGGACAGAGCCTAGGCGTTATGGCTACACCTTC	CAISDSRTEPRRYGYTF
NA	TRBV7-9	NA	TRBJ1-1	TGTGCCAGCAGCTTCGGGCCAGCGGGTAACACTGAAGCTTTCTTT	CASSFGPAGNTEAFF
TRBD1	TRBV10-1	NA	TRBJ2-7	TGCGCCAGCAGCGATGGGACAGGGGGCCAGCGGGCGAGCTACGAGCAGTACTTC	CASSDGTGGQRASYEQYF
NA	TRBV7-9	NA	TRBJ2-3	TGTGCCAGCAGCTCTTTTAAGACCTTAACAGGGAATACGCAGTATTTT	CASSSFKTLTGNTQYF
NA	TRBV6-6	NA	TRBJ1-1	TGTGCCAGCAGTTATTCGGGAATGAACACTGAAGCTTTCTTT	CASSYSGMNTEAFF
TRBD1	TRBV7-9	NA	TRBJ1-4	TGTGCCAGCAGCCGGGGACAGGGTCGTGAAAAACTGTTTTTT	CASSRGQGREKLFF
NA	TRBV24-1	once	TRBJ2-3	TGTGCCACCAGTGAGGTGTACGGAGGGACAGATACGCAGTATTTT	CATSEVYGGTDTQYF
TRBD2	TRBV7-3	NA	TRBJ2-1	TGTGCCAGCAGCTTATCGGGACTAGCGGGAGCGGGCGAGCAGTTCTTC	CASSLSGLAGAGEQFF
NA	TRBV18	NA	TRBJ1-1	TGTGCCAGCTCACCGGGCGGGGCCCCCACTGAAGCTTTCTTT	CASSPGGAPTEAFF